Below, one T cell receptor beta chain is given with its context. Its antigen is currently unknown. The data derive from a study of identical twins. Healthy Caucasians alone served as donors. TCRdb recomputed calls from the 5' RACE reads with MiXCR, one row per CDR3 protein. The sample includes 700,000 or so distinct CDR3 sequences, about 9.4% of them seen just once. Study-wide findings and caveats: Alpha sequences that were out-of-frame and twin-shared showed an excess of low generation probability. Fewer insertions marked abundant cord blood beta clonotypes; young adult naive trended weakly, memory not at all. Conclusions leaned on cross-sectional statistical analysis and did not track the same donors over time.

Germline V gene data show CDR1 as LNHNV and CDR2 as YYDKDF (reference sequence). The length of the CDR3 is 15 residues. V lost 0 bases, J lost 4 bases, and 12 bases lay in between. In addition, the sample was reused for a study of yellow fever vaccine responses in identical twins.

This receptor was obtained from a young woman in good health. The genes are TRBV15 and TRBJ2-5, with D unresolved. The sequencing input was PBMCs. This chain's CDR3 is CATSRDGSGGETQYF. The CDR3, as DNA: TGTGCCACCAGCAGAGATGGTTCGGGTGGAGAGACCCAGTACTTC.